The 27 T cell receptor beta chains below all came from one sample that was sequenced in a study of T cell repertoires in cytomegalovirus infection. TCRdb used MiXCR to reprocess the reads, holding one entry per CDR3 protein. The data contain roughly 280,000 distinct CDR3 sequences, roughly 13% of them singletons. The sample taken for sequencing was PBMCs. These receptors were taken from a human donor in good health (CMV status not recorded). Some clones in this sample may be carry-over from other donors' samples.

The chain uses TRBV29-1 and TRBJ1-1; D is uncertain. Germline V gene lookup returns CDR1 SQVTM and CDR2 ANQGSEA. The CDR3 covers 11 residues. V lost 2 bases to trimming and J lost 4 bases, with 5 bases between them. The chain's CDR3 is CSVERSTEAFF. Here the CDR3 DNA reads TGCAGCGTTGAAAGGTCCACTGAAGCTTTCTTT. Full variable domain (outside the CDR3, taken from reference TRBV29-1 and TRBJ1-1): SAVISQKPSRDICQRGTSLTIQCQVDSQVTMMFWYRQQPGQSLTLIATANQGSEATYESGFVIDKFPISRPNLTFSTLTVSNMSPEDSSIYLCSVERSTEAFFGQGTRLTVV.

This clonotype has a handful of counts. The rearrangement joins TRBV20-1 to TRBJ2-5; 10 bases map to TRBD2. This CDR3 spans 17 amino acids. Per the germline V gene, CDR1 is DFQATT and CDR2 is SNEGSKA (reference sequence). V dropped 1 base and J dropped 1; count of bases not matched to a gene: 9. The CDR3 DNA reads as TGCAGTGCTAGAGGAAGAGCGGGGGGGGGGATCCAAGAGACCCAGTACTTC. The encoded protein is CSARGRAGGGIQETQYF.

This clonotype was picked up many times. The chain combines TRBV14 with TRBJ2-7; D not certain. Germline CDR1 and CDR2: SGHDN and FVKESK. V was shortened by 4 bases and J by 10 bases, with 17 bases between the two germline ends. The CDR3 spans 13 residues. CDR3 sequence (DNA): TGTGCCAGCAGCCGTCTAAATGGCCCTAACCAGTACTTC. Amino acids: CASSRLNGPNQYF. Supplemented by reference TRBV14 and TRBJ2-7, the full variable domain reads EAGVTQFPSHSVIEKGQTVTLRCDPISGHDNLYWYRRVMGKEIKFLLHFVKESKQDESGMPNNRFLAERTGGTYSTLKVQPAELEDSGVYFCASSRLNGPNQYFGPGTRLTVT.

The rearrangement joins TRBV20-1 to TRBJ1-4; perhaps TRBD1 as D (5 bases). The CDR3 loop spans 12 amino acids. Germline values: CDR1 DFQATT, CDR2 SNEGSKA (reference sequence). V lost 7 bases to trimming and J lost 7 bases, with 13 bases between them. For the CDR3, the DNA is TGCAGTGGAGGTCAGGGAGGTGAAAAACTGTTTTTT. Its translation: CSGGQGGEKLFF.

This clonotype was picked up a small number of times. CDR3 sequence: CASSQVFLTGTGRRDTQYF. CDR3 nucleotides: TGCGCCAGCAGCCAAGTTTTTCTAACCGGGACAGGGAGGAGAGATACGCAGTATTTT. The chain joins TRBV4-3 to TRBJ2-3; 9 bases are a match to TRBD1. The germline V gene encodes CDR1 LGHNA and CDR2 YSLEER. V lost 1 base and J lost 5; bases outside the gene matches: 16. The CDR3 is 19 amino acids.

The chain carries TRBV29-1 and TRBJ2-7; weak D call: TRBD1 (6 bases). The germline V and J ends were trimmed by 5 bases and 5 bases, with 16 bases remaining between them. Germline loops: CDR1 SQVTM, CDR2 ANQGSEA. CDR3 length equals 13 residues. The CDR3 DNA follows: TGCAGCGTTTACAGGGATGAACTGGACGAGCAGTACTTC. Its translation: CSVYRDELDEQYF.

This clonotype appeared many times. The J gene is TRBJ1-6, the V gene TRBV5-5; D gene unclear. V lost 0 bases and J lost 7, with 11 bases in between. Germline-derived CDR1 and CDR2 are SGHKS and YYEKEE (reference sequence). This CDR3 contains 15 residues. The CDR3 DNA follows: TGTGCCAGCAGCTTGGCCCCGGGTGGGAATTCACCCCTCCACTTT. As protein: CASSLAPGGNSPLHF.

J is TRBJ2-7 and V is TRBV20-1; D uncertain. CDR1 and CDR2 (germline): DFQATT, SNEGSKA (reference sequence). V dropped 4 bases and J dropped 2 bases, with 9 bases sitting between them. The CDR3 length is 12 residues. The CDR3 bases are TGCAGTGCTAAGGACGCAACCTACGAGCAGTACTTC. Amino acid sequence: CSAKDATYEQYF.

This clonotype was seen a few times. The chain uses TRBV2 and TRBJ1-1; D not certain. The CDR3 extends over 14 amino acids. Germline V gene lookup returns CDR1 SNHLY and CDR2 FYNNEI. V lost 2 bases, J lost 1 base, and 8 bases lay in between. CDR3 residues: CASSESRTNTEAFF. CDR3 nucleotide sequence: TGTGCCAGCAGTGAATCACGGACGAACACTGAAGCTTTCTTT. The full variable domain, with the rest looked up from reference TRBV2 and TRBJ1-1, is EPEVTQTPSHQVTQMGQEVILRCVPISNHLYFYWYRQILGQKVEFLVSFYNNEISEKSEIFDDQFSVERPDGSNFTLKIRSTKLEDSAMYFCASSESRTNTEAFFGQGTRLTVV.

This clonotype was seen a handful of times. The chain has TRBV7-9 and TRBJ2-1; possibly TRBD1 or TRBD2 for D (6 bases each). V was trimmed by 4 bases and J by 7 bases, leaving 20 bases between them. From germline, CDR1 is SEHNR and CDR2 FQNEAQ (reference sequence). CDR3 size: 16 residues. CDR3 in amino acids: CASSSRWGARVNEQFF. The CDR3, as DNA: TGTGCCAGCAGCTCCAGGTGGGGGGCTCGTGTAAATGAGCAGTTCTTC. The complete variable domain, with remaining parts taken from reference TRBV7-9 and TRBJ2-1, reads DTGVSQNPRHKITKRGQNVTFRCDPISEHNRLYWYRQTLGQGPEFLTYFQNEAQLEKSRLLSDRFSAERPKGSFSTLEIQRTEQGDSAMYLCASSSRWGARVNEQFFGPGTRLTVL.

The sample holds a few counts of this clonotype. The chain is built from TRBV7-3 and TRBJ2-1, with a tentative D call TRBD2 (6 bases). V lost 5 bases and J lost 9, with 11 bases in between. Germline CDR1 reads SGHTA; CDR2 reads FQGTGA. The CDR3 spans 12 residues. CDR3 protein: CASSPGGVEQFF. The CDR3 DNA is TGTGCCAGCAGCCCCGGAGGGGTTGAGCAGTTCTTC.

The chain links TRBV28 to TRBJ1-4, with D tentatively TRBD1 (5 bases). CDR3 size: 17 residues. CDR1 is MDHEN and CDR2 is SYDVKM in the germline V gene. Trimming left V 3 bases short and J 0 bases short, with 14 bases between. The CDR3 is CASSFPDRDATNEKLFF. The CDR3 DNA follows: TGTGCCAGCAGTTTTCCTGACAGAGATGCAACTAATGAAAAACTGTTTTTT.

The chain carries TRBV12-3 or TRBV12-4 and TRBJ1-5; D perhaps matches TRBD1 (5 bases). Trimming took off 3 bases at V and 5 bases at J, with 14 bases between the two ends. The CDR3 is 15 amino acids. CDR3 nucleotide sequence: TGTGCCAGCAGTTTGGGCCCGGGGGTATATCAGCCCCAGCATTTT. Encoded protein: CASSLGPGVYQPQHF.

The chain employs TRBV6-6 and TRBJ1-2; D gene unclear. The CDR3 consists of 13 residues. CDR1 and CDR2 (germline): MNHNY, SVGAGI (reference sequence). V was trimmed by 5 bases and J by 4 bases, leaving 11 bases between them. CDR3 coding DNA: TGTGCCAGCAGTCAGGAACAAATCTATGGCTACACCTTC. Residues: CASSQEQIYGYTF.

J is TRBJ1-4 and V is TRBV4-1; D is perhaps TRBD1 (6 bases). There are 14 residues in the CDR3. V dropped 4 bases and J dropped 5 bases, with 11 bases sitting between them. Germline V gives CDR1 MGHRA, CDR2 YSYEKL. The CDR3 sequence is CASSLKGGNEKLFF. Written as DNA, the CDR3 is TGCGCCAGCAGCCTTAAGGGGGGCAATGAAAAACTGTTTTTT.

The chain recombines TRBV2 with TRBJ1-2; D is unresolved. Trimming took 8 bases from V and 3 from J, leaving 10 bases between them. Germline assignment: CDR1 SNHLY and CDR2 FYNNEI. There are 12 residues in the CDR3. The CDR3 loop reads CASGRPDYGYTF. CDR3 sequence (DNA): TGTGCCAGCGGCAGACCCGACTATGGCTACACCTTC.

In its sample, this clonotype was seen many times. This chain connects TRBV7-2 to TRBJ1-4, with a weak D call TRBD1 (5 bases). This CDR3 is 15 amino acids long. V lost 5 bases, J lost 3 bases, and 13 bases lay in between. Germline CDR1 and CDR2: SGHTA and FQGNSA. The CDR3 reads CASSDRGRANEKLFF. CDR3 nucleotide sequence: TGTGCCAGCAGCGACAGAGGTCGGGCTAATGAAAAACTGTTTTTT.

The CDR3 DNA reads TGTGCCACGGGGGGCGGGGGGGAAGATACGCAGTATTTT. This gives the protein CATGGGGEDTQYF. The chain couples TRBV10-3 to TRBJ2-3; 9 bases align to TRBD2. The CDR3 contains 13 residues. Germline assignment: CDR1 ENHRY and CDR2 SYGVKD. The V segment lost 10 bases and the J segment 5 bases; nucleotides outside the gene matches: 7.

This clonotype was recorded at least ten times. V gene TRBV28 combines with J gene TRBJ2-1; D ambiguous. V shed 7 bases and J shed 9 bases, with 10 bases lying between them. CDR3 size: 11 residues. Germline CDR1 MDHEN, CDR2 SYDVKM. As DNA, the CDR3 is TGTGCCAGCAAAGGTTTCGGTGAGCAGTTCTTC. This encodes CASKGFGEQFF.

A few counts support this clonotype. The V call is TRBV4-1, the J call TRBJ2-1; TRBD1 or TRBD2 may be the D gene (6 bases each). Germline V CDR1 and CDR2: MGHRA, YSYEKL. The germline V and J ends were trimmed by 1 base and 12 bases, with 13 bases remaining between them. The CDR3 spans 13 residues. The CDR3 is CASSQVGGRRQFF. In nucleotides, the CDR3 is TGCGCCAGCAGCCAAGTTGGGGGGCGCAGGCAGTTCTTC.

At least ten counts were recorded for this clonotype. The V gene is TRBV7-9, the J gene TRBJ1-2; no clear D. V lost 1 base to trimming and J lost 4 bases, with 7 bases between them. CDR1 is SEHNR and CDR2 is FQNEAQ in the germline V gene (reference sequence). This CDR3 is built from 13 residues. CDR3 sequence (DNA): TGTGCCAGCAGCTTAGGACGGTCCTATGGCTACACCTTC. Translated, it gives CASSLGRSYGYTF.

This clonotype has a handful of counts. The chain recombines TRBV9 with TRBJ1-5; D gene uncertain. The V end was cut by 0 bases, the J end by 8 bases, with 12 bases between. The V gene's germline CDR1 is SGDLS and CDR2 YYNGEE. This CDR3 comprises 14 residues. The CDR3 protein is CASSVDAVSEPQHF. DNA for the CDR3: TGTGCCAGCAGCGTAGATGCAGTGTCGGAGCCCCAGCATTTT.

This clonotype has more than one count but fewer than ten. The genes are TRBV28 and TRBJ2-7; TRBD2 agrees at 7 bases. The CDR3 is 15 amino acids. Germline V gene lookup returns CDR1 MDHEN and CDR2 SYDVKM. The V segment lost 7 bases and the J segment 2 bases; nucleotides outside the gene matches: 11. CDR3 sequence (DNA): TGTGCCAGCACCGCGCCACTAGCGTCAACCTACGAGCAGTACTTC. Its translation: CASTAPLASTYEQYF.

This clonotype was seen only a few times. The chain joins TRBV27 to TRBJ1-2, with D perhaps matching TRBD1 (5 bases). The CDR3 has 13 amino acids. V lost 7 bases, J lost 3 bases, and 12 bases lay in between. Germline V gene data show CDR1 as MNHEY and CDR2 as SMNVEV (reference sequence). The CDR3 DNA is TGTGCCAGCAAGGGGCTCGGGGACTATGGCTACACCTTC. It codes for CASKGLGDYGYTF.

This clonotype has only a few counts. The V call is TRBV29-1, the J call TRBJ1-2; 8 nucleotides match TRBD1. The CDR3 contains 14 residues. Germline values: CDR1 SQVTM, CDR2 ANQGSEA. The ends lost 6 bases at V and 4 bases at J; junction bases unmatched: 10. The CDR3, as DNA: TGCAGCGTAGTACAGGGGGTAATATCCTATGGCTACACCTTC. It translates to CSVVQGVISYGYTF. Full variable domain (remainder filled in from reference TRBV29-1 and TRBJ1-2): SAVISQKPSRDICQRGTSLTIQCQVDSQVTMMFWYRQQPGQSLTLIATANQGSEATYESGFVIDKFPISRPNLTFSTLTVSNMSPEDSSIYLCSVVQGVISYGYTFGSGTRLTVV.

The table lists this clonotype with many counts. CDR3 coding DNA: TGTGCCAGCAGCCGCTCGGGTCTTGACAGGGGATGGGGCAATCAGCCCCAGCATTTT. It specifies CASSRSGLDRGWGNQPQHF. The chain is built from TRBV7-2 and TRBJ1-5; 8 bases agree with TRBD1. In germline, CDR1 is SGHTA, CDR2 FQGNSA. Trimming took 5 bases from V and 2 from J; bases not matched to a gene: 17. The CDR3 length is 19 residues.

This sequence joins TRBV7-2 and TRBJ2-3; 8 bases map to TRBD2. Germline loops: CDR1 SGHTA, CDR2 FQGNSA. This CDR3 region has 16 residues. V lost 1 base, J lost 4 bases, and 7 bases stayed unmatched. DNA for the CDR3: TGTGCCAGCAGCTTAGTAAGCGGGAGCGGTTCAGATACGCAGTATTTT. Translated, it gives CASSLVSGSGSDTQYF.